The 6 T cell receptor beta chains reported below all come from one sample, sequenced in a study of neurological immune-mediated disorders. TCRdb processed the 5' RACE reads anew with MiXCR; each CDR3 protein has one entry. Of around 50,000 distinct CDR3 sequences listed, under 30% are singletons. Sequencing used PBMCs. Source of these receptors: a woman between 65 and 79 years old in good health.

This clonotype was counted at least ten times. V usage is TRBV5-4 and J usage is TRBJ1-2; D uncertain. The CDR3 contains 11 residues. CDR1 SGHNT and CDR2 YYREEE come from the germline V gene (reference sequence). The V gene lost 9 bases and the J gene lost 10 bases, with 16 bases spanning the gap. The CDR3 is CATAYGVDYTF. The CDR3 DNA is TGTGCCACCGCTTATGGAGTTGACTACACCTTC.

This clonotype was counted ten times or more. The chain links TRBV7-9 to TRBJ2-3; the D is unclear. Trimming removed 3 bases from V and 4 bases from J, with 5 bases in between. Germline lookup yields CDR1 SEHNR and CDR2 FQNEAQ (reference sequence). This CDR3 has 12 amino acids. The CDR3 DNA reads as TGTGCCAGCAGCTTTTGGCCAGATACGCAGTATTTT. This translates into CASSFWPDTQYF.

This clonotype occurred many times. The rearrangement joins TRBV4-1 to TRBJ2-5, with TRBD2 as a possible D gene (6 bases). CDR1 is MGHRA and CDR2 is YSYEKL in the germline V gene. This CDR3 spans 15 amino acids. V shed 2 bases and J shed 1 base, with 11 bases lying between them. CDR3 loop: CASSQSGRLQETQYF. The CDR3 DNA reads as TGCGCCAGCAGCCAATCGGGGAGGCTCCAAGAGACCCAGTACTTC.

The chain employs TRBV4-3 and TRBJ1-1; no reliable D call. This CDR3 spans 15 amino acids. The V gene's germline CDR1 is LGHNA and CDR2 YSLEER. V was trimmed by 0 bases and J by 4 bases, leaving 12 bases between them. The CDR3 nucleotides read TGCGCCAGCAGCCAAGATGCCGGGATGGGCACTGAAGCTTTCTTT. It encodes CASSQDAGMGTEAFF.

The J gene is TRBJ2-4, the V gene TRBV25-1; D is possibly TRBD1 (6 bases). The CDR3 has 18 residues. The V end was cut by 4 bases, the J end by 0 bases, with 19 bases between. In germline, CDR1 is MGHDK, CDR2 SYGVNS. The CDR3 loop reads CASSVGQTIAGAKNIQYF. The CDR3 DNA reads as TGTGCCAGCAGTGTTGGACAGACAATTGCGGGAGCCAAAAACATTCAGTACTTC.

This clonotype was seen repeatedly, ten times or more. This chain connects TRBV6-2 or TRBV6-3 to TRBJ1-5; D is unresolved. The CDR3 contains 12 residues. The germline V and J ends were trimmed by 2 bases and 9 bases, with 8 bases remaining between them. Germline V gives CDR1 MNHEY, CDR2 SVGEGT. The CDR3 spells CASSYPDRPQHF. CDR3 nucleotide sequence: TGTGCCAGCAGTTACCCCGATCGGCCCCAGCATTTT.